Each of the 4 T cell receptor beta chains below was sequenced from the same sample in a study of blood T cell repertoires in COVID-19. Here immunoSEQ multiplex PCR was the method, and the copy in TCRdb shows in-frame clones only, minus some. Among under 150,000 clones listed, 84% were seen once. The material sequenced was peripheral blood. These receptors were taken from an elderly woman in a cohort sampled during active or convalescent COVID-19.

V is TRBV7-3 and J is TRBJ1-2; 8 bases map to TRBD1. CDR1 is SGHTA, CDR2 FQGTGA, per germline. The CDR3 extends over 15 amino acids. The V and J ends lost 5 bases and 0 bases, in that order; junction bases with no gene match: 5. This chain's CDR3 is CASSPRTGSNYGYTF. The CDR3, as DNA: TGTGCCAGCAGCCCCAGGACAGGGTCTAACTATGGCTACACCTTC.

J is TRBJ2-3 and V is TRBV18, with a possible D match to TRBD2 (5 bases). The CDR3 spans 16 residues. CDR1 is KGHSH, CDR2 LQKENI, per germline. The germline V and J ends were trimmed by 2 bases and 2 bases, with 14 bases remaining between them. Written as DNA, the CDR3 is TGTGCCAGCTCACCAGCAGGCGGAGGACTCACAGATACGCAGTATTTT. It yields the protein CASSPAGGGLTDTQYF.

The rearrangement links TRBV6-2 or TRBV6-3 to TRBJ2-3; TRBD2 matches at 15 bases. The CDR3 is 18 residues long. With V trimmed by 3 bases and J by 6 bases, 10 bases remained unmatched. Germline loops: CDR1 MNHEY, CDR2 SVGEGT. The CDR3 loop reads CASSYPGLAGGPRDTQYF. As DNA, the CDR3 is TGTGCCAGCAGTTATCCGGGACTAGCGGGGGGACCCAGGGATACGCAGTATTTT.

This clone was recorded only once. The CDR3 reads CASSSAGLGYTF. Written as DNA, the CDR3 is TGTGCCAGCAGCTCGGCAGGTTTGGGCTACACCTTC. The V call is TRBV7-3, the J call TRBJ1-2; no reliable D call. V lost 4 bases, J lost 8 bases, and 11 bases lay in between. Germline V gene sequence: CDR1 SGHTA, CDR2 FQGTGA. This CDR3 is built from 12 residues.